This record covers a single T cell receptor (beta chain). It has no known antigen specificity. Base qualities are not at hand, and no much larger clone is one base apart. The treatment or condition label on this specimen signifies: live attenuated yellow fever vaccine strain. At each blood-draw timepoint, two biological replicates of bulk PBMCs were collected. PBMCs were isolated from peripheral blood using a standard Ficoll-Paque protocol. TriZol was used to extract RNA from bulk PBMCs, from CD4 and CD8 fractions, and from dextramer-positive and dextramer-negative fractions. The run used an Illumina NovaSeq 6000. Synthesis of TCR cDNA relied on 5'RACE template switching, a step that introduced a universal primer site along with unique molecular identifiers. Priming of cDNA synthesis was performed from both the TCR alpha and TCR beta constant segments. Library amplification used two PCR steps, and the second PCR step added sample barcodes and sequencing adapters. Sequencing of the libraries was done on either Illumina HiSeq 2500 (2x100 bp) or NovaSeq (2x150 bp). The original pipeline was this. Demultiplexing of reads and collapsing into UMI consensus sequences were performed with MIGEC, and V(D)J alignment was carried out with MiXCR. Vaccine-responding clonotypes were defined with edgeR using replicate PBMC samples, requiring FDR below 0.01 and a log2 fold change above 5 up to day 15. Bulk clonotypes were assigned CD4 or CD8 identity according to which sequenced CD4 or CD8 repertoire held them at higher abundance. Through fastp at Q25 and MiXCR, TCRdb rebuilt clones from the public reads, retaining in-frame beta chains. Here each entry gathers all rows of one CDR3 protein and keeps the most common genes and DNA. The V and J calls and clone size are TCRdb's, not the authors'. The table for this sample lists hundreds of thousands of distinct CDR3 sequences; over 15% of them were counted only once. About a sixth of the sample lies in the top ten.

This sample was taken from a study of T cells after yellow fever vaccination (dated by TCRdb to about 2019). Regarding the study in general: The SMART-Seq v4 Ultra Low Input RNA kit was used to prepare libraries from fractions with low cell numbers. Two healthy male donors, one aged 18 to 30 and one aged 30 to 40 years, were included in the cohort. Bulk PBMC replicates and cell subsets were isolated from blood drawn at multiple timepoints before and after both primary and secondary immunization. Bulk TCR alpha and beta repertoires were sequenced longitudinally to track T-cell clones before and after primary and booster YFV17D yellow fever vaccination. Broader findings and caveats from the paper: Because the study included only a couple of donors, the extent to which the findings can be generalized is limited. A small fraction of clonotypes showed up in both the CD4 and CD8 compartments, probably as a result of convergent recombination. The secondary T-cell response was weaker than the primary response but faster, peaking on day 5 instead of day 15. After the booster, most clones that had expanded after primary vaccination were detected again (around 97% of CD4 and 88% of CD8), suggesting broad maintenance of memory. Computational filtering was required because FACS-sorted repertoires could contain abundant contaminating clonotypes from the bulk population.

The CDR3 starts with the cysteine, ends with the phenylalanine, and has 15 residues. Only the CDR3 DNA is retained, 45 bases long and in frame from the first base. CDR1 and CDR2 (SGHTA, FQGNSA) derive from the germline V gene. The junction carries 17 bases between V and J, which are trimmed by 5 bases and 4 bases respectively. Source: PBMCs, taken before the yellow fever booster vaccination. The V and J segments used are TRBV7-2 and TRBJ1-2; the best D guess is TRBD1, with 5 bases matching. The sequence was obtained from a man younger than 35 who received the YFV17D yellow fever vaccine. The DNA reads TGTGCCAGCAGCCCGGACACCGGGGTCTTCTATGGCTACACCTTC. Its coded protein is CASSPDTGVFYGYTF.